These 21 T cell receptor beta chains were sequenced from one sample in a study of chemoradiotherapy in HPV16-positive cancers. Generated by immunoSEQ multiplex PCR, the TCRdb table keeps only in-frame clones and is missing some. The sample includes 45,000 to 60,000 clones, more than 90% of them seen just once. This material consisted of blood, taken from a patient who underwent chemoradiotherapy. The origin of the receptors is a human donor with HPV-associated anogenital cancer.

The chain has TRBV30 and TRBJ2-2; TRBD1 matches at 11 bases. CDR3 length: 16 amino acids. Unmatched junction bases numbered 8, after V lost 3 bases and J lost 5 bases. Germline loops: CDR1 GTSNPN, CDR2 SVGIG (reference sequence). CDR3 sequence reads: CAWRSEGQGATGELFF. CDR3 nucleotide sequence: TGTGCCTGGAGGTCCGAAGGACAGGGGGCGACCGGGGAGCTGTTTTTT.

The chain carries TRBV5-6 and TRBJ1-2; tentative D call: TRBD1 (5 bases). Trimming shortened V by 0 bases and J by 4 bases, and 13 bases separated the two germline ends. CDR1 and CDR2 (germline): SGHDT, YYEEEE. The CDR3 runs to 15 residues. The CDR3 region has the DNA TGTGCCAGCAGCTTGGGTCCCAGGGTAGGCTATGGCTACACCTTC. This encodes CASSLGPRVGYGYTF.

This clone was counted a few times. This chain links TRBV5-8 with TRBJ2-1, with TRBD2 identical over 10 bases. V lost 4 bases, J lost 4 bases, and 11 bases stayed unmatched. CDR1 is SGHTS and CDR2 is YDEGEE in the germline V gene. The CDR3 has 17 amino acids. In DNA form, the CDR3 reads TGTGCCAGCAGCAGATACTCTCTAGCGGGAGAATACAATGAGCAGTTCTTC. This gives the protein CASSRYSLAGEYNEQFF.

The chain recombines TRBV5-4 with TRBJ2-7; D gene ambiguous. V lost 4 bases to trimming and J lost 5 bases, with 13 bases between them. Germline V gives CDR1 SGHNT, CDR2 YYREEE (reference sequence). The CDR3 contains 13 residues. The CDR3 is CASSLVGEDEQYF. The CDR3 DNA reads TGTGCCAGCAGCCTAGTCGGAGAGGACGAGCAGTACTTC.

CDR3 bases: TGTGCCTGGAGACGAGACAGACCCTACGAGCAGTACTTC. Encoded protein: CAWRRDRPYEQYF. The rearrangement uses TRBV30 and TRBJ2-7; maybe TRBD1 (5 bases). The V gene lost 3 bases and the J gene lost 2 bases, with 11 bases spanning the gap. The CDR3 covers 13 residues. Per the germline V gene, CDR1 is GTSNPN and CDR2 is SVGIG (reference sequence).

The gene calls are TRBV27 and TRBJ2-5; D possibly corresponds to TRBD2 (6 bases). The CDR3 is 14 residues long. The germline CDR1 and CDR2 sequences are MNHEY and SMNVEV (reference sequence). V was cut by 1 base and J by 2 bases, with 8 bases left in between. The CDR3 nucleotides read TGTGCCAGCAGTTTATGGGGGGATCAAGAGACCCAGTACTTC. Translated, it gives CASSLWGDQETQYF.

The chain has TRBV6-5 and TRBJ1-2; unclear D gene. Germline V gives CDR1 MNHEY, CDR2 SVGAGI. The CDR3 sequence is 12 residues long. Between the trimmed V and J ends, which lost 4 bases and 6 bases, there was a span of 9 bases. CDR3 region: CASSSFSHGYTF. The CDR3 DNA follows: TGTGCCAGCAGTTCCTTCTCGCATGGCTACACCTTC.

The rearrangement links TRBV5-8 to TRBJ2-2; 7 bases are shared with TRBD1. The junction had 4 bases not matched to a gene; V was cut back by 5 bases and J by 6 bases. Germline assignment: CDR1 SGHTS and CDR2 YDEGEE. The CDR3 has 13 residues. The CDR3 DNA is TGTGCCAGCAGTTTACAGGGGTCCGGGGAGCTGTTTTTT. This codes for CASSLQGSGELFF.

V usage is TRBV29-1 and J usage is TRBJ1-2, with unresolved D. This CDR3 comprises 14 residues. V was clipped by 6 bases and J by 0 bases, with 14 bases between them. The germline gives CDR1 SQVTM, CDR2 ANQGSEA. The chain's CDR3 is CSVPDGLANYGYTF. CDR3 in DNA: TGCAGCGTCCCGGACGGATTAGCTAACTATGGCTACACCTTC.

The V gene is TRBV11-2, the J gene TRBJ1-6; weak D call: TRBD1 (6 bases). This CDR3 is built from 16 residues. From germline, CDR1 is SGHAT and CDR2 FQNNGV. The ends were cut back, 4 bases at V and 5 bases at J, with 15 bases in the middle. CDR3 DNA sequence: TGTGCCAGCAGCTCCCGACAGGTGCGAAATAATTCACCCCTCCACTTT. Translation: CASSSRQVRNNSPLHF.

The gene calls are TRBV7-2 and TRBJ2-5; D gene unclear. The germline gives CDR1 SGHTA, CDR2 FQGNSA. Trimming pared 6 bases from V and 5 bases from J, leaving 13 bases between. CDR3 length equals 13 residues. DNA of the CDR3: TGTGCCAGCAGGGGTCCCGCAGCGGAGACCCAGTACTTC. Translation gives CASRGPAAETQYF.

This clone was seen just once. The rearrangement joins TRBV10-3 to TRBJ2-1, with no clear D. CDR3 length: 13 residues. V dropped 6 bases and J dropped 7 bases, with 13 bases sitting between them. From germline, CDR1 is ENHRY and CDR2 SYGVKD. The CDR3: CAIRTSSGNEQFF. As DNA, the CDR3 is TGTGCCATCAGGACCTCTTCTGGGAATGAGCAGTTCTTC.

The genes are TRBV7-2 and TRBJ2-7, with D possibly called TRBD1 or TRBD2 (5 bases each). The length of the CDR3 is 11 residues. Germline lookup yields CDR1 SGHTA and CDR2 FQGNSA. Trimming took 5 bases from V and 7 from J, leaving 9 bases between them. The chain's CDR3 is CASSRGVEQYF. CDR3 DNA: TGTGCCAGCAGCCGAGGGGTTGAGCAGTACTTC.

This chain uses TRBV11-2 with TRBJ2-1, with 7 bases fitting TRBD2. With 0 bases clipped from V and 5 bases from J, the junction kept 4 bases outside the gene matches. This CDR3 is 15 amino acids long. In germline, CDR1 is SGHAT, CDR2 FQNNGV. The CDR3: CASSLDGLENNEQFF. The CDR3 bases are TGTGCCAGCAGCTTAGACGGACTAGAGAACAATGAGCAGTTCTTC.

The chain employs TRBV6-5 and TRBJ2-7; D is perhaps TRBD2 (6 bases). Germline V gives CDR1 MNHEY, CDR2 SVGAGI. The CDR3 consists of 13 residues. The V end was cut by 9 bases, the J end by 7 bases, with 19 bases between. CDR3 coding DNA: TGTGCCAGTAATAAGCCCCCGGCGGGAGAGCAGTACTTC. This gives the protein CASNKPPAGEQYF.

V is TRBV19 and J is TRBJ1-1; 8 bases fit TRBD1. J gave up 1 base and V 2 bases, and 3 bases lay outside the gene matches. The CDR3 runs to 15 residues. Germline assignment: CDR1 LNHDA and CDR2 SQIVND (reference sequence). CDR3: CASSISTGENTEAFF. CDR3 nucleotides: TGTGCCAGTAGTATATCGACAGGGGAGAACACTGAAGCTTTCTTT.

The rearrangement uses TRBV7-2 and TRBJ2-1; 11 nucleotides line up with TRBD2. The CDR3 totals 15 residues. V dropped 5 bases and J dropped 2; count of bases not matched to a gene: 2. CDR1 SGHTA and CDR2 FQGNSA come from the germline V gene. CDR3 nucleotide sequence: TGTGCCAGCAGCACTAGCGGGAGTACCTACAATGAGCAGTTCTTC. It encodes CASSTSGSTYNEQFF.

The rearrangement joins TRBV30 to TRBJ1-1, with unresolved D. This CDR3 has 12 residues. V was shortened by 7 bases and J by 4 bases, with 13 bases between the two germline ends. The germline gives CDR1 GTSNPN, CDR2 SVGIG (reference sequence). The CDR3 loop reads CAYSGGSTEAFF. DNA of the CDR3: TGTGCCTACTCAGGAGGTAGCACTGAAGCTTTCTTT.

The sample holds one count of this clone. The chain uses TRBV11-3 and TRBJ2-1, with D unresolved. CDR3 length: 12 residues. The germline V gene has CDR1 SGHNT and CDR2 YENEEA. Trimming stripped 5 bases from V and 7 bases from J, with 9 bases between. The CDR3 DNA sequence: TGTGCCAGCAGCCTTACCGGAAATGAGCAGTTCTTC. Translated, it gives CASSLTGNEQFF.

The chain couples TRBV7-2 to TRBJ1-2; D not resolved. The CDR3 covers 16 residues. Trimming took 1 base from V and 0 from J, leaving 12 bases between them. The germline gives CDR1 SGHTA, CDR2 FQGNSA. The CDR3 sequence is CASSLEGGLANYGYTF. The CDR3 region has the DNA TGTGCCAGCAGCTTAGAGGGCGGACTCGCTAACTATGGCTACACCTTC.

The gene calls are TRBV5-4 and TRBJ1-2; 10 nucleotides match TRBD1. V lost 3 bases, J lost 7 bases, and 6 bases stayed unmatched. The CDR3 has 14 amino acids. Germline values: CDR1 SGHNT, CDR2 YYREEE (reference sequence). The CDR3, as DNA: TGTGCCAGCAGCTCCCCGGGACAGGGGCCTGGCTACACCTTC. Amino acids: CASSSPGQGPGYTF. The entire variable domain, with the rest obtained from reference TRBV5-4 and TRBJ1-2, is as follows: ETGVTQSPTHLIKTRGQQVTLRCSSQSGHNTVSWYQQALGQGPQFIFQYYREEENGRGNFPPRFSGLQFPNYSSELNVNALELDDSALYLCASSSPGQGPGYTFGSGTRLTVV.